Detailed here is one TCR beta chain. Trimming took off 0 bases at V and 0 bases at J, with 8 bases between the two ends. CDR3 length equals 15 residues. Looked up from germline, CDR1 is SGHDT and CDR2 is YYEEEE. The sample belongs to a study of cytomegalovirus exposure and HLA in healthy donors. The PCR was carried out with 60 Vbeta primers and 13 Jbeta primers. Sequencing was performed with immunoSEQ multiplex PCR; in TCRdb, only in-frame clones are kept and a portion is missing. Here the sample spans under 140,000 clones, approximately 79% being singletons. The genes are TRBV5-6 and TRBJ2-3; D perhaps matches TRBD2 (6 bases). Material: PBMCs. The sequence was collected from a man younger than 40 in good health and CMV-seropositive. CDR3 sequence reads: CASSLGGASTDTQYF. The CDR3, as DNA: TGTGCCAGCAGCTTGGGCGGGGCTAGCACAGATACGCAGTATTTT.